This T cell receptor (beta chain) is drawn from a study of T cell responses to AZD1222 COVID-19 vaccine. From germline, CDR1 is SGHAT and CDR2 FQNNGV. The CDR3 is 16 residues long. V lost 2 bases, J lost 6 bases, and 9 bases stayed unmatched. Findings and limits, study-wide: Along spike, vaccine-associated CD4 TCRs were found throughout, with dominance at 160-218 and 743-854. Breadth and depth of Spike-specific TCRs rose after two AZD1222 doses. Baseline seropositivity characterized only a handful of AZD1222 recipients. Possibly, clonal diversity was underestimated; donors were largely white British and included more females.

Using immunoSEQ multiplex PCR, the repertoire was profiled, and TCRdb retains in-frame clones only, with some absent. The sample yields 25,000 to 30,000 clones, about 92% seen once. In regard to this clone: The antigen remains undetermined.

Source: peripheral blood, taken 28 days after the second AZD1222 dose. The chain combines TRBV11-2 with TRBJ2-1; 8 bases fit TRBD1. This sequence was found in an adult who received the AZD1222 COVID-19 vaccine. The CDR3 nucleotides read TGTGCCAGCAGCTTATCATCTTACAGGGGGGCCAATGAGCAGTTCTTC. Encoded protein: CASSLSSYRGANEQFF.